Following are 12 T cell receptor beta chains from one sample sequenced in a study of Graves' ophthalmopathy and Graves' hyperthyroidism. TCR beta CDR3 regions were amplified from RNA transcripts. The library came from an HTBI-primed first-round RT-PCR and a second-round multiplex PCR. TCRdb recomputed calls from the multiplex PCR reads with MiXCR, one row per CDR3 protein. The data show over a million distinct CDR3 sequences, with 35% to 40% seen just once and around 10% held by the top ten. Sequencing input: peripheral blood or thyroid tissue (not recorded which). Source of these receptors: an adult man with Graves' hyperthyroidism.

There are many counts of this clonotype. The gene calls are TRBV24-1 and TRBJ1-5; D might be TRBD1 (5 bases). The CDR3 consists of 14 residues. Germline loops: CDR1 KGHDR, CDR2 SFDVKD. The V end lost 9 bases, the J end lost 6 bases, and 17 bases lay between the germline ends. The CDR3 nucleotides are TGTGCCACCTCACCCGGGGGGACGGTTCAGCCCCAGCATTTT. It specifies CATSPGGTVQPQHF.

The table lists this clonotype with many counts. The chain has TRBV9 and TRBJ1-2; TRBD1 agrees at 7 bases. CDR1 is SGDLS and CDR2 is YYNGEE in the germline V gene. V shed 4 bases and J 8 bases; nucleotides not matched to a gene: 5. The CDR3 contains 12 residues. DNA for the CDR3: TGTGCCAGCAGCTTGACAGGGAACGGCTACACCTTC. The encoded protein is CASSLTGNGYTF.

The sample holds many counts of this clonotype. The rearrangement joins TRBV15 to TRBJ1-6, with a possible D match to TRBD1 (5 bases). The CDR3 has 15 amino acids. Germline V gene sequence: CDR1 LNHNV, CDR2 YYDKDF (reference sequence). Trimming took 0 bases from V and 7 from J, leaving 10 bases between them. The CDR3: CATSRDVGENSPLHF. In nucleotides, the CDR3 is TGTGCCACCAGCAGAGATGTAGGGGAGAATTCACCCCTCCACTTT.

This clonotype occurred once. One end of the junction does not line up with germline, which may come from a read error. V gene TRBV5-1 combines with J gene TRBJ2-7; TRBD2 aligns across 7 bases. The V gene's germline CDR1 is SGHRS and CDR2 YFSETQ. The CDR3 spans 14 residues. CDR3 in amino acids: CASSLVSGGYEQCF. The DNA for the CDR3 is TGCGCCAGCAGCTTGGTTTCGGGAGGCTACGAGCAGTGCTTC.

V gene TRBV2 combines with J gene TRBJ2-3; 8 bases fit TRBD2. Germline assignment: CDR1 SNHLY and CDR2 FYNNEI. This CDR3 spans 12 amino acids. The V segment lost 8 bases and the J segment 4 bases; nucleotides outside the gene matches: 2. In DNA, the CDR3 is TGTGCCAGCCGACTAGCGTCAGATACGCAGTATTTT. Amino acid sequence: CASRLASDTQYF.

This chain's CDR3 is CAISKGGGSYEQYF. The CDR3 nucleotides are TGTGCCATCAGCAAAGGGGGAGGCTCCTACGAGCAGTACTTC. This sequence joins TRBV10-3 and TRBJ2-7; TRBD1 or TRBD2 may be the D gene (6 bases each). Trimming shortened V by 6 bases and J by 0 bases, and 12 bases separated the two germline ends. Germline V lookup: CDR1 ENHRY, CDR2 SYGVKD. CDR3 size: 14 residues.

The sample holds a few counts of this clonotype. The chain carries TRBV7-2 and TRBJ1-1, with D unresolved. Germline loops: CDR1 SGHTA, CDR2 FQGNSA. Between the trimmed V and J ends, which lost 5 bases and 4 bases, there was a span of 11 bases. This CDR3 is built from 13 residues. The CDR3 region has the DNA TGTGCCAGCAGCCGCCCAGGCCCCACTGAAGCTTTCTTT. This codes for CASSRPGPTEAFF.

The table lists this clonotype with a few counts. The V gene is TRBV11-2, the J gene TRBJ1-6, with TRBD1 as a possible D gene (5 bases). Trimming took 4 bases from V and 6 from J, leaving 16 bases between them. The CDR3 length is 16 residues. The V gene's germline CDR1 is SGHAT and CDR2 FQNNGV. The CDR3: CASSWGRGRGNSPLHF. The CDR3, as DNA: TGTGCCAGCAGCTGGGGACGCGGCCGAGGTAATTCACCCCTCCACTTT. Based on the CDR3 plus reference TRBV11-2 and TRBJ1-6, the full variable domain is EAGVAQSPRYKIIEKRQSVAFWCNPISGHATLYWYQQILGQGPKLLIQFQNNGVVDDSQLPKDRFSAERLKGVDSTLKIQPAKLEDSAVYLCASSWGRGRGNSPLHFGNGTRLTVT.

CDR3 in amino acids: CASSPPQGGIGSPQHF. Here the CDR3 DNA reads TGTGCCAGCAGCCCCCCTCAAGGCGGTATTGGGTCGCCCCAGCATTTT. The chain uses TRBV7-9 and TRBJ1-5, with no clear D. Trimming stripped 5 bases from V and 9 bases from J, with 23 bases between. Germline-derived CDR1 and CDR2 are SEHNR and FQNEAQ (reference sequence). The CDR3 contains 16 residues. Based on the CDR3 plus reference TRBV7-9 and TRBJ1-5, the full variable domain is DTGVSQNPRHKITKRGQNVTFRCDPISEHNRLYWYRQTLGQGPEFLTYFQNEAQLEKSRLLSDRFSAERPKGSFSTLEIQRTEQGDSAMYLCASSPPQGGIGSPQHFGDGTRLSIL.

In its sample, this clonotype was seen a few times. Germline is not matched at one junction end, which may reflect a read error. The CDR3 spells CASSQDPGVRETQHF. The CDR3 bases are TGTGCCAGCAGCCAAGATCCAGGGGTCCGGGAGACCCAGCACTTC. This chain connects TRBV7-9 to TRBJ2-5; the D gene could be TRBD1 or TRBD2 (6 bases each). This CDR3 contains 15 residues. Germline V gives CDR1 SEHNR, CDR2 FQNEAQ (reference sequence).

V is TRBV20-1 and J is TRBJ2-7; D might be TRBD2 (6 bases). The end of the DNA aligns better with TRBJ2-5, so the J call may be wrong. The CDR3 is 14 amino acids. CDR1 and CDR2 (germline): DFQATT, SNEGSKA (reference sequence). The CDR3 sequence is CSARGAGIAETQYF. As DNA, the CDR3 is TGCAGTGCTAGAGGGGCGGGAATTGCCGAGACCCAGTACTTC.

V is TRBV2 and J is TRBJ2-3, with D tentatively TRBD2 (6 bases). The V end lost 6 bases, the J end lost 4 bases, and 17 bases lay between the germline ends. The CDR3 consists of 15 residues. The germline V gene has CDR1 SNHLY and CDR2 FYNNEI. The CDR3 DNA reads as TGTGCCAGCAGCCCACGGCGGGATAGGGCAGATACGCAGTATTTT. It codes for CASSPRRDRADTQYF.